Each of the 5 T cell receptor beta chains below was sequenced from the same sample in a study of T cells in Graves' hyperthyroidism and ophthalmopathy. Amplified regions were TCR beta CDR3 sequences from RNA transcripts. HTBI primers were employed in a first-round RT-PCR of the TCR CDR3. TCRdb re-called the multiplex PCR reads through MiXCR, storing one row per CDR3 protein. The table records approximately 740,000 distinct CDR3 sequences, 13% to 15% of them present only once. Sequencing input: blood. These receptors were taken from a woman under 30 with Graves' hyperthyroidism.

There are many counts of this clonotype. This chain connects TRBV7-2 to TRBJ1-1; 7 nucleotides match TRBD1. Germline CDR1 and CDR2: SGHTA and FQGNSA. CDR3 length: 14 residues. V lost 5 bases to trimming and J lost 1 base; unmatched junction nucleotides: 4. This CDR3 reads CASSTQGGNTEAFF. The CDR3 nucleotides are TGTGCCAGCAGCACGCAGGGGGGGAACACTGAAGCTTTCTTT. The whole variable domain, filled in from reference TRBV7-2 and TRBJ1-1, reads GAGVSQSPSNKVTEKGKDVELRCDPISGHTALYWYRQSLGQGLEFLIYFQGNSAPDKSGLPSDRFSAERTGGSVSTLTIQRTQQEDSAVYLCASSTQGGNTEAFFGQGTRLTVV.

Many counts were recorded for this clonotype. V usage is TRBV6-1 and J usage is TRBJ1-2; D gene unclear. Germline CDR1 is MNHNS and CDR2 is SASEGT. The CDR3 runs to 15 residues. Between the trimmed V and J ends, which lost 5 bases and 0 bases, there was a span of 13 bases. The CDR3 coding sequence is TGTGCCAGCAGTAACCCGGCAGGAGCTAACTATGGCTACACCTTC. Translation: CASSNPAGANYGYTF.

The chain uses TRBV20-1 and TRBJ1-6, with 8 bases fitting TRBD1. Germline lookup yields CDR1 DFQATT and CDR2 SNEGSKA (reference sequence). The CDR3 is 18 residues long. The J segment lost 2 bases and the V segment lost 0 bases, leaving 9 bases of the junction unmatched. CDR3 sequence (DNA): TGCAGTGCTAGAGATCAGACAGGACAGGGTCCCTATAATTCACCCCTCCACTTT. Its protein product is CSARDQTGQGPYNSPLHF.

This clonotype has only a few counts. The V call is TRBV9, the J call TRBJ2-7, with TRBD2 identical over 9 bases. The CDR3 runs to 17 residues. Germline V gene sequence: CDR1 SGDLS, CDR2 YYNGEE. Trimming at V came to 4 bases and at J to 2 bases, leaving 13 bases not matched to a gene. The CDR3 loop is CASSPTSGDPGAYEQYF. CDR3 nucleotide sequence: TGTGCCAGCAGCCCGACTAGCGGTGACCCCGGGGCCTACGAGCAGTACTTC.

This clonotype has ten or more counts. The rearrangement links TRBV6-5 to TRBJ1-1, with D uncertain. This CDR3 comprises 13 residues. Trimming stripped 2 bases from V and 3 bases from J, with 7 bases between. The V gene's germline CDR1 is MNHEY and CDR2 SVGAGI. In nucleotides, the CDR3 is TGTGCCAGCAGTTACGGCCAGGACACTGAAGCTTTCTTT. Amino acids: CASSYGQDTEAFF.